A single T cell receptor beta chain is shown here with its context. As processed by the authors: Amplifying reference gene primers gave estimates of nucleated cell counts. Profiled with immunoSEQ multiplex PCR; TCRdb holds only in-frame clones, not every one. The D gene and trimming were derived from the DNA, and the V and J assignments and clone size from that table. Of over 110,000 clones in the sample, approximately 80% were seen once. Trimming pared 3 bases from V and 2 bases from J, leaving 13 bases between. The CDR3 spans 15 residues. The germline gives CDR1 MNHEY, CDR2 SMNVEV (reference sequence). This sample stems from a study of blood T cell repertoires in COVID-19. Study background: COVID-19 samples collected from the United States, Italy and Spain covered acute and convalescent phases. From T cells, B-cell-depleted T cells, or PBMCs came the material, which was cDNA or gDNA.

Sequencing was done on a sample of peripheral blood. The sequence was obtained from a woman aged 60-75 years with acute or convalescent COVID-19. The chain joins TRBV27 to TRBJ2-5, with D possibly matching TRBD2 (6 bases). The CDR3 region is CASSLGGRGQETQYF. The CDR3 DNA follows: TGTGCCAGCAGTTTGGGGGGAAGGGGACAAGAGACCCAGTACTTC.